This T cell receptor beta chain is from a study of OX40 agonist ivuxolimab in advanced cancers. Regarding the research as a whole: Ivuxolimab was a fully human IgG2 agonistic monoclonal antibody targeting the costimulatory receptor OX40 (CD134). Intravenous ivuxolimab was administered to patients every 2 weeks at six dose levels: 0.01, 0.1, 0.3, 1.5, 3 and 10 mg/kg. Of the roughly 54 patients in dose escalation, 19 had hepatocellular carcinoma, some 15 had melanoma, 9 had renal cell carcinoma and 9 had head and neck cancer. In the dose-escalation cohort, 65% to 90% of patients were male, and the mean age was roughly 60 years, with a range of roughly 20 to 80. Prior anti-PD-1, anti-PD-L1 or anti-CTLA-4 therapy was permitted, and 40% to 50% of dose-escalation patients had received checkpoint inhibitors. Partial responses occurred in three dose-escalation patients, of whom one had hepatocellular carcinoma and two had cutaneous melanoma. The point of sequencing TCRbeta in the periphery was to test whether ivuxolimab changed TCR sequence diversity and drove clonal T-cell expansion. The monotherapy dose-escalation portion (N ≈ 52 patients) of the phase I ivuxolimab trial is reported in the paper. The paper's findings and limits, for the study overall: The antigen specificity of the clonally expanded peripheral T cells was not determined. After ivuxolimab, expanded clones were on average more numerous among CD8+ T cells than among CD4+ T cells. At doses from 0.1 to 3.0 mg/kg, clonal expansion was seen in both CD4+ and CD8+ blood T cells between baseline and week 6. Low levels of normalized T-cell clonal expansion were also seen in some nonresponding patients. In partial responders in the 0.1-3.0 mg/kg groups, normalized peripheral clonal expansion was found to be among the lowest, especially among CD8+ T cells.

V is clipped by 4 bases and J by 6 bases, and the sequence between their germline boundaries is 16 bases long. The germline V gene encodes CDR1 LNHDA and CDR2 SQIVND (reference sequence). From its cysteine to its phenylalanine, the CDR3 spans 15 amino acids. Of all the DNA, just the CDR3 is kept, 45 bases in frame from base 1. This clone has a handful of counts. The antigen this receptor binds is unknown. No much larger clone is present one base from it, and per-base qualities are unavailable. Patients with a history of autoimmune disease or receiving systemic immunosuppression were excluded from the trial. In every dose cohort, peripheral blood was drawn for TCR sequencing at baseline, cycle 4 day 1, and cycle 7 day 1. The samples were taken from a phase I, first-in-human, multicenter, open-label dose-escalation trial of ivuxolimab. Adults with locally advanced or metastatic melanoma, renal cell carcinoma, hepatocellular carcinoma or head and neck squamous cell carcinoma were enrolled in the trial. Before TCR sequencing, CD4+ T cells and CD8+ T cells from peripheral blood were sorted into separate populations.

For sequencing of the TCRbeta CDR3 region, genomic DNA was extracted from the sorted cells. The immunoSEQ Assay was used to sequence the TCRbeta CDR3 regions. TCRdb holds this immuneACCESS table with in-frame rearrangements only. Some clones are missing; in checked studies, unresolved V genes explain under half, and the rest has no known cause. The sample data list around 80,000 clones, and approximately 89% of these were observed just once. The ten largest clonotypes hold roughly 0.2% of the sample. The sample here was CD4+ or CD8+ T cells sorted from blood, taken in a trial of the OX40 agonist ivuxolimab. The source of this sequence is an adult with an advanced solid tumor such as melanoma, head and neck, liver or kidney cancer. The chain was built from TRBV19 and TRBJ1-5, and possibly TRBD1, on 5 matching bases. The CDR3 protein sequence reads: CASSRTRESIQPQHF. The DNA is TGTGCCAGTAGTAGGACACGGGAGTCGATTCAGCCCCAGCATTTT.